This entry is about one TCR beta chain. Its antigen is unknown. After extraction with the RNeasy kit, about 0.45 to 1 ug of the RNA was reverse transcribed using random hexamers. It was immunoSEQ multiplex PCR that amplified TCR beta CDR3 across 54 Vbeta and 13 Jbeta. TCRdb recomputed calls from the immunoSEQ multiplex PCR reads with MiXCR, one row per CDR3 protein. The table lists around 50,000 distinct CDR3 sequences, around 92% of them singletons. This sample was included in a study of CD8 T cells in Susac syndrome. General study points: Regarding the TCR sequencing and HLA analysis, the study admitted that a relatively small number of individuals were involved.

From blood CD8+ and CD4+ T cells, the TCR beta chain was sequenced. TEMRA cells were FACS-enriched, while CD8+ and CD4+ T cells were negatively isolated. The germline V gene encodes CDR1 LNHNV and CDR2 YYDKDF (reference sequence). The CDR3 length is 17 residues. With 1 base clipped from V and 2 bases from J, the junction kept 8 bases outside the gene matches. The sequenced sample consisted of CD8+ T cells from PBMCs. The J gene is TRBJ2-7, the V gene TRBV15, with 10 nucleotides matching TRBD2. The sequence was collected from a human donor in good health. This chain's CDR3 is CATSRVSAGTSAYEQYF. CDR3 DNA sequence: TGTGCCACCAGCAGAGTATCCGCCGGGACTAGCGCCTACGAGCAGTACTTC.